The clone carrying this T cell receptor beta chain occurred a few times. Antigen: not known. The source of the sample is a study of CD8 T cells in ankylosing spondylitis. By quantitative 5'-RACE with molecular barcodes, the TCR beta libraries were made. In TCRdb, the 5' RACE reads were re-called with MiXCR into one record per CDR3 protein. The sample yields 700,000 to 1,000,000 distinct CDR3 sequences, 12% seen once. The ends lost 7 bases at V and 7 bases at J; junction bases unmatched: 6. Germline assignment: CDR1 DFQATT and CDR2 SNEGSKA (reference sequence). The CDR3 runs 12 residues. Study observations and caveats: Among TCR beta sequences, a motif of roughly 8 highly homologous variants appeared characteristic of ankylosing spondylitis blood. The authors found the disease-linked clones to be CD8+ and relatively rare in peripheral blood. Matched ankylosing spondylitis synovial fluid reportedly showed significant enrichment of disease-linked clones.

This clonotype originated in a male donor with ankylosing spondylitis. The sequenced sample was blood, either unsorted or a sorted T cell fraction (not recorded which). The rearrangement joins TRBV20-1 to TRBJ1-5; 8 bases fit TRBD1. The CDR3, as DNA: TGCAGTGACCGACAGGGGTGGCAGCCCCAGCATTTT. Protein sequence: CSDRQGWQPQHF.